The clone carrying this T cell receptor beta chain appeared a few times. The donors (healthy individuals) were bone marrow donors. Use of 60 Vbeta and 13 Jbeta primers characterized the PCR. The assay was immunoSEQ multiplex PCR, and TCRdb's table has in-frame clones only and misses some. The sample includes some 99,000 clones, approximately 71% of them seen just once. This record comes from a study of cytomegalovirus exposure and HLA in healthy donors. Germline CDR1 MNHEY, CDR2 SVGAGI. The length of the CDR3 is 14 residues. Trimming cost V 6 bases and J 5 bases, with 16 bases left between them. This TCR was recovered from an older woman in good health and CMV-seropositive. V is TRBV6-5 and J is TRBJ1-1, with D unclear. Material: PBMCs. The CDR3 nucleotides read TGTGCCAGCAGCAACGGAGGAGGAGGGACTGAAGCTTTCTTT. This codes for CASSNGGGGTEAFF.